This T cell receptor (beta chain) is from a study of shared clonotypes between healthy human individuals. Overall study: Each donor had three CD4 naive, three CD4 memory, two CD8 naive and one CD8 memory plate. Study-wide findings and caveats: As a rule, naive subsets had a larger estimated richness than memory subsets. Shared across four donors were roughly 5% of the naive CD4 clonotypes.

CD45RO-negative CD8 cells positively selected for CCR7 made up the naive population, which excluded terminally differentiated effector memory CD45RA+ cells. Germline-derived CDR1 and CDR2 are SNHLY and FYNNEI. The CDR3 contains 13 residues. V gave up 2 bases and J gave up 4 bases, with 6 bases separating them. Comments on this clone: As yet, its antigen is unknown.

TCRdb's copy holds only in-frame clones and misses some; the assay was immunoSEQ multiplex PCR. The sample consists of fewer than 800,000 clones, around 90% of them appearing once. The chain employs TRBV2 and TRBJ1-5; no reliable D call. This clonotype was obtained from a man in his thirties or forties in good health. Source material: naive CD8+ T cells sorted from blood. The CDR3: CASSEWENQPQHF. CDR3 nucleotide sequence: TGTGCCAGCAGTGAATGGGAGAATCAGCCCCAGCATTTT.